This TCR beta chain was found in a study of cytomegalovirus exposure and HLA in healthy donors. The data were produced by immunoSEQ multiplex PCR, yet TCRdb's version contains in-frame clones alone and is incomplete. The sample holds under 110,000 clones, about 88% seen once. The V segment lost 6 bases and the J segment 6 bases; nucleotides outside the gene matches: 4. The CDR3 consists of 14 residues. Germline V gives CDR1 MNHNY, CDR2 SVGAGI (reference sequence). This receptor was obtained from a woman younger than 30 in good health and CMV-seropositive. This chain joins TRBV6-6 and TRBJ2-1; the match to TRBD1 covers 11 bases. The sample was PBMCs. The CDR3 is CASRPGTGGNEQFF. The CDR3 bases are TGTGCCAGCAGGCCCGGGACAGGGGGCAATGAGCAGTTCTTC.